The 20 T cell receptor beta chains listed next were all sequenced from one sample in a study of blood T cell repertoires in COVID-19. Sequencing used immunoSEQ multiplex PCR; TCRdb keeps in-frame clones, though not all of them. The sample has just over 300,000 clones; about 85% are singletons. Specimen: peripheral blood. The origin of the receptors is a man younger than 35 with active or convalescent COVID-19.

The J gene is TRBJ2-7, the V gene TRBV15; D perhaps matches TRBD2 (5 bases). The germline V gene has CDR1 LNHNV and CDR2 YYDKDF (reference sequence). The CDR3 is 16 residues long. Trimming pared 4 bases from V and 4 bases from J, leaving 20 bases between. CDR3 coding DNA: TGTGCCACCAGCACCCGGGGAAAACCCTTCGGGTACGAGCAGTACTTC. Translating it yields CATSTRGKPFGYEQYF.

The chain is built from TRBV21-1 and TRBJ2-3; the table gives TRBD2 as D, unverified against the DNA. TRBV21-1 constitutes a pseudogene. The CDR3 totals 18 residues. The DNA of the CDR3 is TGTGCCAGCAGCATCGGACTAGCGGGGGGGCCGGGCACAGATACGCAGTATTTT. As protein: CASSIGLAGGPGTDTQYF.

This chain connects TRBV2 to TRBJ2-5, with 8 bases fitting TRBD2. Germline V lookup: CDR1 SNHLY, CDR2 FYNNEI. Losses at the gene ends were 3 bases for V and 4 bases for J; bases not matched to a gene: 13. This CDR3 is built from 17 residues. The CDR3 bases are TGTGCCAGCAGTGATAAGCGCGTCCTAGCGGGCTCAGAGACCCAGTACTTC. This translates into CASSDKRVLAGSETQYF.

The rearrangement links TRBV28 to TRBJ2-1; 7 nucleotides align to TRBD2. Germline lookup yields CDR1 MDHEN and CDR2 SYDVKM. The CDR3 contains 16 residues. The ends lost 2 bases at V and 4 bases at J; junction bases unmatched: 8. This chain's CDR3 is CASSLVSSGFYNEQFF. The CDR3 DNA is TGTGCCAGCAGTTTAGTCTCTAGCGGTTTTTACAATGAGCAGTTCTTC.

CDR3 sequence: CASTPLAGVSYNEQFF. The CDR3 nucleotides are TGCGCCAGCACCCCTCTAGCGGGGGTTTCCTACAATGAGCAGTTCTTC. V usage is TRBV4-1 and J usage is TRBJ2-1; TRBD2 matches 10 bases. J lost 1 base, V lost 7 bases, and 7 bases had no gene match. Per the germline V gene, CDR1 is MGHRA and CDR2 is YSYEKL. The CDR3 is 16 residues long.

This clone was counted only a few times. The chain is built from TRBV25-1 and TRBJ2-1; 7 nucleotides match TRBD2. Germline V gives CDR1 MGHDK, CDR2 SYGVNS. The CDR3 covers 14 residues. After removal of 5 bases from V and 7 bases from J, the junction contained 8 bases not matched to a gene. As DNA, the CDR3 is TGTGCCAGCAGTTGGGGGGGAGCCCAGAATGAGCAGTTCTTC. This gives the protein CASSWGGAQNEQFF.

This chain connects TRBV29-1 to TRBJ2-7; TRBD2 agrees at 11 bases. Trimming cost V 0 bases and J 6 bases; bases outside gene matches: 16. Germline V CDR1 and CDR2: SQVTM, ANQGSEA. This CDR3 region has 18 residues. The CDR3 sequence is CSVEDGVSGRAILSEQYF. For the CDR3, the DNA is TGCAGCGTTGAAGACGGGGTTAGCGGGAGGGCCATATTGAGCGAGCAGTACTTC.

The CDR3 DNA is TGTGCCAGTAGTACAGGGACATATGGCTACACCTTC. Its protein product is CASSTGTYGYTF. This chain connects TRBV19 to TRBJ1-2; tentative D call: TRBD1 (6 bases). CDR3 size: 12 residues. Germline-derived CDR1 and CDR2 are LNHDA and SQIVND (reference sequence). V lost 4 bases, J lost 5 bases, and 8 bases lay in between.

V usage is TRBV19 and J usage is TRBJ2-1; tentative D call: TRBD1 (5 bases). The V end was cut by 5 bases, the J end by 7 bases, with 15 bases between. Germline V gene data show CDR1 as LNHDA and CDR2 as SQIVND (reference sequence). This CDR3 is built from 14 residues. The CDR3 DNA is TGTGCCAGTAGTGGGGTGGGGCCCCTGAATGAGCAGTTCTTC. Translating gives CASSGVGPLNEQFF.

The chain joins TRBV19 to TRBJ1-1; TRBD1 agrees at 7 bases. Per the germline V gene, CDR1 is LNHDA and CDR2 is SQIVND (reference sequence). This CDR3 is 16 amino acids long. V was pared by 2 bases and J by 0 bases, with 6 bases of the junction left unmatched. CDR3 sequence: CASSIMGQIMNTEAFF. The DNA of the CDR3 is TGTGCCAGTAGTATAATGGGACAGATTATGAACACTGAAGCTTTCTTT.

The V call is TRBV4-1, the J call TRBJ2-7, with a possible D match to TRBD2 (7 bases). The ends were cut back, 0 bases at V and 0 bases at J, with 12 bases in the middle. The CDR3 length is 16 residues. In germline, CDR1 is MGHRA, CDR2 YSYEKL. CDR3: CASSQEDGGHSYEQYF. Written as DNA, the CDR3 is TGCGCCAGCAGCCAAGAGGACGGGGGGCACTCCTACGAGCAGTACTTC.

The V call is TRBV5-5, the J call TRBJ2-4, with D possibly being TRBD1 (5 bases). Germline loops: CDR1 SGHKS, CDR2 YYEKEE (reference sequence). The CDR3 has 17 amino acids. The ends were cut back, 0 bases at V and 0 bases at J, with 13 bases in the middle. The CDR3 sequence: CASSLAQARGAKNIQYF. Here the CDR3 DNA reads TGTGCCAGCAGCTTGGCCCAGGCTAGGGGAGCCAAAAACATTCAGTACTTC.

This clone was observed once. The chain couples TRBV2 to TRBJ2-3; no clear D gene. V dropped 0 bases and J dropped 6 bases, with 7 bases sitting between them. CDR3 length: 13 amino acids. Germline CDR1 and CDR2: SNHLY and FYNNEI. CDR3 residues: CASSEAEEDTQYF. In DNA, the CDR3 is TGTGCCAGCAGTGAAGCTGAGGAGGATACGCAGTATTTT.

This chain links TRBV6-6 with TRBJ1-6; D might be TRBD1 (6 bases). The CDR3 is made up of 14 amino acids. Germline values: CDR1 MNHNY, CDR2 SVGAGI (reference sequence). V was pared by 10 bases and J by 6 bases, with 16 bases between. Here the CDR3 reads CATFGQSINSPLHF. As DNA, the CDR3 is TGTGCCACGTTTGGACAGTCTATTAATTCACCCCTCCACTTT.

The chain has TRBV10-3 and TRBJ1-5; D remains unclear. CDR1 and CDR2 from the germline V gene are ENHRY and SYGVKD. This CDR3 has 15 amino acids. The V and J ends lost 0 bases and 7 bases respectively, with 13 bases between them. The CDR3 sequence: CAISESAGGSQPQHF. CDR3 DNA: TGTGCCATCAGTGAGTCTGCAGGCGGGAGCCAGCCCCAGCATTTT.

This clone is a singleton in its sample. The chain combines TRBV5-1 with TRBJ2-7, with D possibly being TRBD1 (6 bases). Between the trimmed V and J ends, which lost 3 bases and 2 bases, there was a span of 15 bases. The CDR3 runs to 15 residues. The germline V gene encodes CDR1 SGHRS and CDR2 YFSETQ. The CDR3 protein is CASSYGAGDPYEQYF. The CDR3 region has the DNA TGCGCCAGCAGCTACGGGGCAGGGGACCCCTACGAGCAGTACTTC.

This chain connects TRBV5-1 to TRBJ2-2; the D gene is possibly TRBD1 (7 bases). The V end was cut by 0 bases, the J end by 5 bases, with 11 bases between. CDR1 and CDR2 (germline): SGHRS, YFSETQ. The CDR3 totals 15 residues. The CDR3 sequence: CASSLVAGGTGELFF. CDR3 nucleotides: TGCGCCAGCAGCTTGGTCGCAGGGGGGACCGGGGAGCTGTTTTTT.

The chain uses TRBV7-2 and TRBJ1-4, with TRBD1 identical over 8 bases. CDR1 and CDR2 from the germline V gene are SGHTA and FQGNSA. This CDR3 contains 19 residues. J lost 0 bases, V lost 2 bases, and 11 bases had no gene match. The CDR3 spells CASSLFPRTGKATNEKLFF. Written as DNA, the CDR3 is TGTGCCAGCAGCTTATTTCCGAGGACAGGGAAGGCAACTAATGAAAAACTGTTTTTT.

The chain combines TRBV5-4 with TRBJ2-1; 7 positions agree with TRBD1. CDR1 SGHNT and CDR2 YYREEE come from the germline V gene (reference sequence). J was trimmed by 7 bases and V by 4 bases; bases with no gene match: 8. The CDR3 consists of 14 residues. The CDR3 loop reads CASSPGTAFNEQFF. The DNA of the CDR3 is TGTGCCAGCAGCCCCGGGACAGCGTTTAATGAGCAGTTCTTC.

J is TRBJ1-6 and V is TRBV28; 9 bases are a match to TRBD1. Germline loops: CDR1 MDHEN, CDR2 SYDVKM. CDR3 length: 15 amino acids. With V trimmed by 9 bases and J by 7 bases, 10 bases remained unmatched. The CDR3 coding sequence is TGTGCCAGTAGGCTTCGGGACAGGGTGAATTCACCCCTCCACTTT. It translates to CASRLRDRVNSPLHF.